This TCR beta chain emerged from a study of cytomegalovirus exposure and HLA in healthy donors (dated by TCRdb to the late 2010s). Some background on the complete study: In an earlier analysis of some 610 of the donors, 250 to 300 Gb of sequence data and just under 120 million unique TCR beta sequences from about 179 million T cells were reported. An early release covering more than 500 HLA-typed donors comprised about 300 gigabases of sequencing data and tens of millions of unique TCR sequences. The later analysis used no new phenotypic data to find candidate immune exposures, relying instead on TCR beta sequences and their occurrence across donors. In a later genetic analysis, genome-wide SNP genotypes for about three fifths of the roughly 670 donors were used, and that subset was treated as a discovery cohort. In a later analysis, previously published TCR beta repertoires from 550 to 700 donors were re-analyzed and high-resolution HLA genotyping was added so that TCR occurrence patterns could be studied. Of the 350 to 400 genotyped donors, 65% to 90% fell in the genetic ancestry cluster associated with self-reported Caucasian donors. HLA typing included class I and class II loci at four-digit resolution. Using immunosequencing, the study profiled T cell repertoires from fewer than 850 subjects and related those repertoires to cytomegalovirus serostatus. Every discovery cohort repertoire had been produced on one sequencing platform. To predict cytomegalovirus infection status, the study brought together high-throughput TCR immunosequencing, statistical association of individual TCRs with disease status, and machine learning. Besides the first cohort of some 670 subjects, a separate validation cohort made up of over 95 different subjects was used. The number of typed donors differed by locus: about 620-640 for A, B, C, DRB1 and DQB1; 500 to 550 for DQA1; roughly 600 for DPA1; and around 490 for DPB1. Because of strong linkage in the cohort, five DR-DQ haplotypes were treated as single units for association and clustering. The aim of the study was to test whether cataloging public T cell receptors could identify signatures of past pathogen exposure. Among 398 genotyped donors of the cohort, an average of around 220,000 unique TCR beta nucleotide sequences was sequenced per donor, of which about 18% were non-productive. Donor age, sex, ethnicity and CMV serostatus were compiled alongside the repertoire data. An earlier analysis of about 620 of the donors applied high-throughput TCR beta sequencing to assess whether each TCR beta V gene segment acted as functional or pseudogenic. Findings and caveats that apply to the study as a whole: A few of the identified cytomegalovirus-associated TCR beta chains were confirmed in vitro to be specific for cytomegalovirus antigens. A further reported finding was that TCR beta sequences accurately predicted the HLA-A and HLA-B alleles for most subjects in the first cohort. The sequencing pipeline was judged likely to have produced a cluster of highly shared sequence variants as a technical artifact. Compared with the roughly 700-donor mean, donors in an Asian-associated ancestry cluster had fewer N-insertions in productive TCRs, according to a later genetic analysis. A later analysis reported that several top co-occurrence clusters appeared linked to parvovirus B19, influenza, CMV and Epstein-Barr virus. Specific HLA alleles were associated with about 17,000 TCR beta sequences at a false discovery rate of 0.05 in a later analysis. The classifier was reported to diagnose cytomegalovirus status with high specificity and sensitivity in both the original and validation cohorts. Some IMGT-functional V segments, including TRBV6-2 and TRBV6-3, could not be distinguished by the 87-base-pair reads and were therefore excluded. Because counts were too low, seventeen rarely observed V segments, including chromosome 9 orphons, were excluded from the earlier analysis of 587 of the donors. The only immune exposure information available for the cohort was CMV serostatus. In the study, roughly 160 TCR beta chains were listed as associated with cytomegalovirus. Linkage disequilibrium might explain the correlated functional status among segregating V segments, but an unknown experimental factor could not be ruled out. When HLA alleles, especially DR and DQ, strongly co-occurred, TCR associations were difficult to assign to individual alleles. Most CMV-associated TCR beta chains appeared to be HLA-restricted in a later analysis, and the HLA associations seemed to be driven largely by CMV exposure. Roughly uniform sequencing depth across donors was assumed in presence/absence analyses, although this assumption may not hold. A later analysis found that TCR association rates varied across HLA loci, with DRB1 alleles showing the most associated TCRs and HLA-C alleles the fewest. This cohort had only TCR beta chains sequenced, and the lack of alpha or paired-chain data limited which features could be detected. Across donors, most TCR sequences were observed very rarely, whereas some public TCRs were present in many individuals. In a later analysis, HLA-associated TCR beta chains showed more clonal expansion and lower generation probabilities than non-associated chains that were equally common. In an earlier analysis of approximately 590 of the donors, most TCR beta V segments appeared in productive rearrangements about 87% or about 30% of the time, broadly matching IMGT annotations. Because HLA typing was unavailable for some donors at each locus, only the typed subset was used in association tests. The authors suggested that the approach could potentially be generalized to other disease states and immunological phenotypes. In a later genetic analysis, a missense DCLRE1C variant was associated with V-gene and J-gene trimming of TCR beta chains, and the association was replicated in an independent cohort.

The library was prepared using the immunoSEQ multiplex PCR assay. A mixture of 60 forward primers for TCR Vbeta segments and 13 reverse primers for TCR Jbeta segments was used in the multiplex PCR. The CDR3 region of rearranged TCR beta genes was amplified from genomic DNA by a multiplex PCR assay. The Illumina HiSeq System was used to sequence the amplified TCR beta libraries as 87-base-pair reads. Processing in the source paper ran as follows. A later analysis counted about 82 million unique TCR beta chains across the 500 to 850 repertoires, and about 10 million of these chains were shared by at least two donors. Raw reads were error-corrected and collapsed into unique sequences with a nearest-neighbor algorithm that merged closely related sequences to remove PCR and sequencing errors. CDR3 sequences were aligned to IMGT reference sequences to assign V, D and J gene segments. For a sequence to be retained, a match of at least six nucleotides to both a V gene segment and a J gene segment was required. A rearrangement counted as productive if the CDR3 had no stop codons and remained in frame with V and J, and every other rearrangement counted as non-productive. CDR3 was defined according to IMGT convention as the region running from the second conserved V-encoded cysteine to the conserved J-encoded phenylalanine. Sequences without an unambiguous match to a single V gene segment were excluded from the earlier analysis of about 640 of the donors. In an earlier analysis of approximately 500 of the donors, a V segment was called functional when productive rearrangements were above 56.7%, and segregating when the standard deviation between donors exceeded 5%. A statistical classification framework was built to diagnose cytomegalovirus status from the catalog of TCR beta chain sequences. In a later analysis, V and J genes were assigned by comparing TCR nucleotide sequences against IMGT/GENE-DB human TR gene sequences. Using the TCRdist pipeline, a later analysis assigned CDR3 sequences along with most-parsimonious VDJ recombination scenarios. A later analysis defined each TCR beta chain by its CDR3 amino acid sequence plus V-gene family, and excluded reads lacking a unique V-gene family. In a later analysis, 500 to 650 highly shared, low-generation-probability nucleotide sequences were removed to address suspected cross-contamination and a sequencing artifact. For each public chain, a later analysis derived a clonal expansion index from normalized ranks of inferred template counts within each repertoire. A later analysis computed generation probabilities with a VDJ recombination model fitted to out-of-frame rearrangements, and checked the results against IGoR. A later analysis scored TCR-TCR, TCR-HLA and TCR-CMV co-occurrence with hypergeometric tests, applying a repertoire-size bias correction to TCR pairs. False discovery rates were estimated in a later analysis by permuting HLA or CMV assignments 20 times. In a later analysis, co-occurring TCRs were grouped using DBSCAN, with TCRdist sequence similarity added in when clustering inside HLA-allele-positive subsets. Co-occurrence clustering excluded repertoires with fewer than 30,000 or more than 120,000 public chains, plus five with anomalous nucleotide sharing. Imported from immuneACCESS, the table was reduced by TCRdb to in-frame sequences with V and J called. These copies leave out some clones; in studies compared against another copy, an unresolved V gene accounts for under half, and the cause of the remainder is not known. V and J calls and clone size follow that table, whereas D and trimming were derived from the DNA. This sample has some 150,000 clones in its table, and approximately 71% of those were observed once. 4% to 6% of the sample is taken by the ten largest.

Remarks on this clone: Its antigen target is currently unknown. No quality values exist for individual bases; no much larger clone is one base distant.

The cohort consisted of hundreds of healthy bone marrow donors. All cohort members were sampled while nominally healthy, although unrecorded immune exposures were likely present. The donor tested CMV seronegative and was one of the 352 seronegative cohort members. Every donor gave a peripheral blood sample, and the peripheral blood mononuclear cells from that sample were used for TCR beta sequencing. The Qiagen DNeasy Blood Extraction Kit was used to extract genomic DNA from the blood cell samples. The germline V gene gives CDR1 as MGHDK and CDR2 as SYGVNS. The junction shows trimming of 1 base on V and 2 bases on J, plus 17 bases between the germline ends. From the cysteine through the phenylalanine, the CDR3 covers 17 amino acids. Kept here is only the CDR3 DNA, which spans 51 bases and is read in frame from base 1.

Recombination connected TRBV25-1 to TRBJ1-2; the D gene is possibly TRBD1, with 6 bases matching. The TCR sequence derives from a woman aged 45-65 years in good health and CMV-seronegative. Material for sequencing was PBMCs. The nucleotide sequence reads TGTGCCAGCAGTGAATTGTACCAGGGGCCCGACAACTATGGCTACACCTTC. It specifies CASSELYQGPDNYGYTF.